This T cell receptor beta chain came from a study of blood T cell repertoires in COVID-19. Study in general: Acute and convalescent COVID-19 specimens originated in the United States, Italy and Spain. T cells, B-cell-depleted T cells, or PBMCs provided the cDNA or gDNA that served as material.

TCRdb's copy holds only in-frame clones and misses some; the assay was immunoSEQ multiplex PCR. The sample records 85,000 to 130,000 clones, about 89% being singletons. The CDR3 runs 15 residues. Trimming shortened V by 1 base and J by 5 bases, and 15 bases separated the two germline ends. CDR1 LGHDT and CDR2 YNNKEL come from the germline V gene (reference sequence). The chain recombines TRBV3-1 (or the pseudogene TRBV3-2) with TRBJ2-7, with D perhaps matching TRBD2 (5 bases). This receptor was taken from a human donor in a cohort sampled during active COVID-19. The sample was peripheral blood. The CDR3 loop is CASSQGLLRADEQYF. The CDR3, as DNA: TGTGCCAGCAGCCAAGGTCTTTTGAGGGCGGACGAGCAGTACTTC.